This is a list of T cell receptor beta chains from one sample in a study of shared clonotypes between healthy human individuals. Produced via immunoSEQ multiplex PCR; TCRdb's table is partial and in-frame only. Among roughly 1,500,000 clones listed, around 98% were seen once. The source material was naive CD4+ T cells sorted from blood. These receptors came from a young man in good health. CDR3s include the opening cysteine and the closing phenylalanine or tryptophan. A D gene is named only where the DNA matches it firmly. The size of a clone is reported for some rows only, either as once, few or many, or as a class for expanded clones.

j_call clone_size d_call v_call cdr3_nt cdr3_aa
TRBJ2-5 . . TRBV4-3 TGCGCCAGCAGCCAAGATTGGGGGATTGAGACCCAGTACTTC CASSQDWGIETQYF
TRBJ1-5 . . TRBV18 TGTGCCAGCTCACTAGACAGTCCTTATAGCAATCAGCCCCAGCATTTT CASSLDSPYSNQPQHF
TRBJ2-2 . . TRBV15 TGTGCCACCAGCAAATGGTCCAACACCGGGGAGCTGTTTTTT CATSKWSNTGELFF
TRBJ2-7 . . TRBV2 TGTGCCAGCAGTGTGTTTTCGGGACTCTCCTACGAGCAGTACTTC CASSVFSGLSYEQYF
TRBJ2-6 . . TRBV5-1 TGCGCCAGCAGCATGGTTCTCTCTGGGGCCAACGTCCTGACTTTC CASSMVLSGANVLTF
TRBJ2-7 . TRBD2 TRBV11-1 TGTGCCAGCAGCTTAGCGGGGGGGTCCTACGAGCAGTACTTC CASSLAGGSYEQYF
TRBJ2-7 . . TRBV30 TGTGCCTGGAGAATAGTCCGGGGGCCTTACGAGCAGTACTTC CAWRIVRGPYEQYF
TRBJ2-3 . . TRBV9 TGTGCCAGCAGCGTAACCCTTCCGGGACGGACTAGCACAGATACGCAGTATTTT CASSVTLPGRTSTDTQYF
TRBJ2-7 . . TRBV7-6 TGTGCCAGCAGCCCCGGACTTCGGAGGTGGGATTCCTACGAGCAGTACTTC CASSPGLRRWDSYEQYF
TRBJ2-3 . . TRBV7-2 TGTGCCAGCAGCCAAGCTCCTGGGAGCACAGATACGCAGTATTTT CASSQAPGSTDTQYF
TRBJ2-3 . . TRBV7-9 TGTGCCAGCAGCTTCGACAGGTTTGATACGCAGTATTTT CASSFDRFDTQYF
TRBJ1-5 . TRBD1 TRBV5-1 TGCGCCAGCAGCTTGGATGACAGGGTAGCGCCTCAGCCCCAGCATTTT CASSLDDRVAPQPQHF
TRBJ1-4 . . TRBV11-2 TGTGCCAGCAGCTCGACGGTACCCGGGGAAAAACTGTTTTTT CASSSTVPGEKLFF
TRBJ2-7 . . TRBV5-1 TGCGCCAGCAGGGGCGAAACCTACGAGCAGTACTTC CASRGETYEQYF
TRBJ2-7 . TRBD1 TRBV6-1 TGTGCCAGCAGTGAACGGTTCCGGGACAGAGGCCGCAACGAGCAGTACTTC CASSERFRDRGRNEQYF
TRBJ1-1 . . TRBV18 TGTGCCAGCTCACCACCGGGACAATTGGTGGGAAACACTGAAGCTTTCTTT CASSPPGQLVGNTEAFF
TRBJ2-2 . . TRBV19 TGTGCCAGTAGTATATTAACCGGGGAGCTGTTTTTT CASSILTGELFF
TRBJ2-7 . TRBD1 TRBV5-4 TGTGCCAGCAGCTTGGGACAGGGCTCCTACGAGCAGTACTTC CASSLGQGSYEQYF
TRBJ2-7 . . TRBV11-3 TGTGCCAGCAGCTTAATTTTACCCTCCTACGAGCAGTACTTC CASSLILPSYEQYF
TRBJ1-1 once TRBD1 TRBV29-1 TGCAGCGTTTCGACCGGGACAGGAGAAGCTTTCTTT CSVSTGTGEAFF
TRBJ2-2 . . TRBV29-1 TGCAGCGTCCGACATCTAACGAACACCGGGGAGCTGTTTTTT CSVRHLTNTGELFF
TRBJ2-1 . . TRBV7-2 TGTGCCAGCAGCTTACGGCATGAGCAGTTCTTC CASSLRHEQFF
TRBJ2-5 . . TRBV7-7 TGTGCCAGCAGCCATAGCGACGTCTTGTACTTC CASSHSDVLYF
TRBJ2-7 . . TRBV25-1 TGTGCCAGCACTGGACTGAGATCCTACGAGCAGTACTTC CASTGLRSYEQYF
TRBJ1-3 . . TRBV6-5 TGTGCCAGCAGCTACCGGGACATCGGTGGAAACACCATATATTTT CASSYRDIGGNTIYF
TRBJ1-2 . . TRBV5-4 TGTGCCAGCAGCTCCGGGACGGCCAATAACTATGGCTACACCTTC CASSSGTANNYGYTF
TRBJ2-1 . . TRBV5-5 TGTGCCAGCAGCCGCGACTTGAGCTCCTACAATGAGCAGTTCTTC CASSRDLSSYNEQFF
TRBJ2-1 . . TRBV5-1 TGCGCCAGCAAGTATGGACCCCCCCTTACAGGTGAGCAGTTCTTC CASKYGPPLTGEQFF
TRBJ1-5 . . TRBV10-1 TGCGCCAGCAGCGATCATCCGGGACCTCAGCATTTT CASSDHPGPQHF
TRBJ1-2 once . TRBV19 TGTGCCAGCCACCACGGCCGATCAAACTATGGCTACACCTTC CASHHGRSNYGYTF
TRBJ1-4 . TRBD1 TRBV25-1 TGTGCCAGCAGCCCCGGGACAGCACTCCCTGAAAAACTGTTTTTT CASSPGTALPEKLFF
TRBJ2-1 once . TRBV28 TGTGCCAGCAGTCACGGTTCAGGAGGCAACAATGAGCAGTTCTTC CASSHGSGGNNEQFF
TRBJ2-3 . . TRBV5-1 TGCGCCAGCAGCCCTAGGACAGGCACAGATACGCAGTATTTT CASSPRTGTDTQYF
TRBJ2-2 . . TRBV10-3 TGTGCCATCAGTGAACGGGACATCGGGGAGCTGTTTTTT CAISERDIGELFF
TRBJ2-3 . TRBD2 TRBV5-4 TGTGCCAGCAGCCCTAGGACTAGCGGGAGGGCCTTGGATACGCAGTATTTT CASSPRTSGRALDTQYF
TRBJ2-1 . TRBD2 TRBV18 TGTGCCAGCTCCCGGACTAGCGGGAGTGTTTATGAGCAGTTCTTC CASSRTSGSVYEQFF
TRBJ2-7 . TRBD1 TRBV7-2 TGTGCCAGCAGCCGCAGGGGGCGGAACTACGAGCAGTACTTC CASSRRGRNYEQYF
TRBJ2-3 . TRBD2 TRBV23-1 TGCGCCAGCAGTCAATGTTGGAGCGGGAGGGGCACAGATACGCAGTATTTT CASSQCWSGRGTDTQYF
TRBJ2-2 . TRBD2 TRBV7-9 TGTGCCAGCACCCCCCTTGGGGGGGGTACCGGGGAGCTGTTTTTT CASTPLGGGTGELFF
TRBJ2-2 . TRBD1 TRBV7-2 TGTGCCAGCAGCTTATTTGGACAGGGGAACACCGGGGAGCTGTTTTTT CASSLFGQGNTGELFF
TRBJ2-1 once TRBD2 TRBV5-1 TGCGCCAGCAGCTTGGCGACTAGCGGGAGCAGCAATGAGCAGTTCTTC CASSLATSGSSNEQFF